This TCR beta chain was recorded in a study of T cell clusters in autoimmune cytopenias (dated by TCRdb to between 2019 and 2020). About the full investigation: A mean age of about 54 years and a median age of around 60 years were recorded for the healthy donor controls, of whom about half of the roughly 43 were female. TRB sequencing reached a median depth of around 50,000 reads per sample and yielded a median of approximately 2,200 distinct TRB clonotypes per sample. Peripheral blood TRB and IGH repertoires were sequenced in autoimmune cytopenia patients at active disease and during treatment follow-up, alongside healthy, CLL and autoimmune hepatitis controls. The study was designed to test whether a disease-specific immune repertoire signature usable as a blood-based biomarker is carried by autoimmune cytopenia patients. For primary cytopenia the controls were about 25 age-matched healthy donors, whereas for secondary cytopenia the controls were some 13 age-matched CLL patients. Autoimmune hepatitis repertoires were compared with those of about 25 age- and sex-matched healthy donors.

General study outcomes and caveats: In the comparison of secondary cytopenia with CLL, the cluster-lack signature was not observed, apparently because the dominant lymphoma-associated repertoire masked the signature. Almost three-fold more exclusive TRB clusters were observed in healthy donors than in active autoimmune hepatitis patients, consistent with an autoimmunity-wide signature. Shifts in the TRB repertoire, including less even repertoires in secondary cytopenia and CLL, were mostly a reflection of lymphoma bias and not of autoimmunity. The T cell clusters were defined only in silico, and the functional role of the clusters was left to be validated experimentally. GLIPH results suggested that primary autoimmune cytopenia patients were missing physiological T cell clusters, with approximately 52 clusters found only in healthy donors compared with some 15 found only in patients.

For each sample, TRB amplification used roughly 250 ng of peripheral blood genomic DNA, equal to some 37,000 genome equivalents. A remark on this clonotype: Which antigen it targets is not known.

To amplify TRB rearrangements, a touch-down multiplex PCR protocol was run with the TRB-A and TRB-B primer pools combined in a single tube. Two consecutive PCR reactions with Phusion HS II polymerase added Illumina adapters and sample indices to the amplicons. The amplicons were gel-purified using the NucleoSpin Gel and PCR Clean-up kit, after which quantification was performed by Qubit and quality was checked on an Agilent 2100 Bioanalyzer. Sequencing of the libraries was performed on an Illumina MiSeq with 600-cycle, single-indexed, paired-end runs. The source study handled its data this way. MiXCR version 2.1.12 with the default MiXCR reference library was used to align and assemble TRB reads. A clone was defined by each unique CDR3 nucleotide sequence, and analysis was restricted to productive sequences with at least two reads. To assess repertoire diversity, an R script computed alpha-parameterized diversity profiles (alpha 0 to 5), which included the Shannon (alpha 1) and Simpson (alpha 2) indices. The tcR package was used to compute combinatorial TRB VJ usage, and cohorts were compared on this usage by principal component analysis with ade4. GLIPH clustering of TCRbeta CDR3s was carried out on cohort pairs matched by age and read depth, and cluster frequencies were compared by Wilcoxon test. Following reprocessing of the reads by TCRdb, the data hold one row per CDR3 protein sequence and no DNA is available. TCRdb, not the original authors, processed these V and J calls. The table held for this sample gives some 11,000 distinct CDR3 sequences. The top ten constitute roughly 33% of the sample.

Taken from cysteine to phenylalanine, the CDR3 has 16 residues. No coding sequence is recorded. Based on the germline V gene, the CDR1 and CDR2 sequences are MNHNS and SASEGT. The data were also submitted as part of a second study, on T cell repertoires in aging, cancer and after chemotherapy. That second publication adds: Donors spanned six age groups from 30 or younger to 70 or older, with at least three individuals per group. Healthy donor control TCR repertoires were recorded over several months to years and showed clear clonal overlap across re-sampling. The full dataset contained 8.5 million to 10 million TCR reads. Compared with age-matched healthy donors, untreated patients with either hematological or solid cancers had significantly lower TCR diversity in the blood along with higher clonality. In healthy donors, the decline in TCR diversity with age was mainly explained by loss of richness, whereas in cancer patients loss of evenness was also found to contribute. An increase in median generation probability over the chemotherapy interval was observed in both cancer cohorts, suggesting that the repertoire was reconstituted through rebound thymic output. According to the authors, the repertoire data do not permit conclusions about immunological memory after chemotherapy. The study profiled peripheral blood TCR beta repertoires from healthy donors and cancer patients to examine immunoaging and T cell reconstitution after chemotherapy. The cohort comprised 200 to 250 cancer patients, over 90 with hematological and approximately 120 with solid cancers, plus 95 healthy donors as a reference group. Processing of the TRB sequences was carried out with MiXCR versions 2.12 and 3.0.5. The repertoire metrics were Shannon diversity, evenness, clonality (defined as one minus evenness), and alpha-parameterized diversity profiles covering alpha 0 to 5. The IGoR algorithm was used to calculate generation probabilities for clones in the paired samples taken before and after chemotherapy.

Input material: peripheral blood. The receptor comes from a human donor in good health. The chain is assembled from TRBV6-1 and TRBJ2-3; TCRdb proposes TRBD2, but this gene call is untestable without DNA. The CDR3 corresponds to CASSLPGAGPTDTQYF.